Given below is one T cell receptor (beta chain) in context. Its specificity is not known. This sample was taken from a study of cytomegalovirus exposure and HLA in healthy donors. The wider study: The roughly 120 million unique TCR beta sequences, from 150 million to 200 million T cells, were found by an earlier analysis.

Participants comprised healthy donors of bone marrow. Both 60 Vbeta primers and 13 Jbeta primers went into the PCR. Assay used: immunoSEQ multiplex PCR; TCRdb lists only in-frame clones, some missing. Of approximately 210,000 clones in the sample, about 79% were seen once. Study outcomes and limitations: In a later analysis, parvovirus B19, influenza, CMV and Epstein-Barr virus appeared linked to several top co-occurrence clusters. Rarity marked most TCR sequences, yet some public TCRs occurred in many donors.

Sequencing was done on a sample of PBMCs. The sequence was collected from a male donor in good health and CMV-seronegative.

The DNA for the CDR3 is TGTGCCAGCAGTGAAGAGCCGGGGTGGGAGGAGGACACCATATATTTT. It codes for CASSEEPGWEEDTIYF. The chain uses TRBV6-1 and TRBJ1-3; D ambiguous. The CDR3 sequence is 16 residues long. V was clipped by 1 base and J by 8 bases, with 18 bases between them. Germline CDR1 MNHNS, CDR2 SASEGT.